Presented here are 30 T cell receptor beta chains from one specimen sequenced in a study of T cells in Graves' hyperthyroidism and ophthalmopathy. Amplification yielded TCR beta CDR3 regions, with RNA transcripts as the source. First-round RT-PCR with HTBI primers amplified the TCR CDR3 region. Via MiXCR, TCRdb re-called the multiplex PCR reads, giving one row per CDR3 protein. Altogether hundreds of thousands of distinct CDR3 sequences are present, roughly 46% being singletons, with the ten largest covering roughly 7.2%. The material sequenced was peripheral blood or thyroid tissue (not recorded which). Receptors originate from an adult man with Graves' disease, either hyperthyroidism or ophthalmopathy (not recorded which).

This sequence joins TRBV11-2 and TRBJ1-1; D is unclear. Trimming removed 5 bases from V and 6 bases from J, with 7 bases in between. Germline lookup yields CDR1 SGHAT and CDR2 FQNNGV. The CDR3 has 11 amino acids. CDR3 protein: CASSPQAEAFF. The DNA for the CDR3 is TGTGCCAGCAGCCCGCAGGCTGAAGCTTTCTTT.

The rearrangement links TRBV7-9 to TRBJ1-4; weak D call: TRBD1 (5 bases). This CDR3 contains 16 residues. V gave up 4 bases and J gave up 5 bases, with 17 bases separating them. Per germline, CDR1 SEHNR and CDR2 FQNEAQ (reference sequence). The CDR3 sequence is CASSSTPGRRNEKLFF. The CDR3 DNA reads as TGTGCCAGCAGCTCAACCCCGGGACGGAGGAATGAAAAACTGTTTTTT.

Written as DNA, the CDR3 is TGCAGTGCTACACAGGGAAATGAAAAACTGTTTTTT. Translation gives CSATQGNEKLFF. The gene calls are TRBV20-1 and TRBJ1-4; possibly TRBD1 for D (6 bases). V dropped 4 bases and J dropped 5 bases, with 8 bases sitting between them. The V gene's germline CDR1 is DFQATT and CDR2 SNEGSKA (reference sequence). CDR3 length: 12 amino acids.

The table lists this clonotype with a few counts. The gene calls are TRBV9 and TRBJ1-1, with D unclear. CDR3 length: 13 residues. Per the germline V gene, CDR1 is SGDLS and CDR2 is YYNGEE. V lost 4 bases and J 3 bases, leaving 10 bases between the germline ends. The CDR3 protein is CASSPRVHTEAFF. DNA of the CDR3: TGTGCCAGCAGCCCGCGAGTGCACACTGAAGCTTTCTTT.

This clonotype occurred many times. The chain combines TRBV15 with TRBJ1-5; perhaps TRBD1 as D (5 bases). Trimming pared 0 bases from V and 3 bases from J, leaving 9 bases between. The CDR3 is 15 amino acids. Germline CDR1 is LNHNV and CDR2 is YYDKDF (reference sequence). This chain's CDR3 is CATSRDRAFNQPQHF. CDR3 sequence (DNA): TGTGCCACCAGCAGAGACAGGGCGTTCAATCAGCCCCAGCATTTT.

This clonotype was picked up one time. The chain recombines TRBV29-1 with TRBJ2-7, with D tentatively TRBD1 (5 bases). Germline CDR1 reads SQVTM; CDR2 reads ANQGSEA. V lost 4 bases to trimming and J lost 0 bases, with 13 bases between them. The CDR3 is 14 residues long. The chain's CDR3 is CSVAGMDNSYEQYF. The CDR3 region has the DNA TGCAGCGTTGCAGGGATGGATAACTCCTACGAGCAGTACTTC.

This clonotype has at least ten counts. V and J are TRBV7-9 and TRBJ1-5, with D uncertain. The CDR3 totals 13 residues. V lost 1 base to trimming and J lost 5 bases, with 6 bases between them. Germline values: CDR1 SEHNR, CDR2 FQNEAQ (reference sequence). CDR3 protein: CASSLGPHQPQHF. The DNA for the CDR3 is TGTGCCAGCAGCTTAGGCCCCCATCAGCCCCAGCATTTT. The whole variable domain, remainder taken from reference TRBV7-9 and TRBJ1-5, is DTGVSQNPRHKITKRGQNVTFRCDPISEHNRLYWYRQTLGQGPEFLTYFQNEAQLEKSRLLSDRFSAERPKGSFSTLEIQRTEQGDSAMYLCASSLGPHQPQHFGDGTRLSIL.

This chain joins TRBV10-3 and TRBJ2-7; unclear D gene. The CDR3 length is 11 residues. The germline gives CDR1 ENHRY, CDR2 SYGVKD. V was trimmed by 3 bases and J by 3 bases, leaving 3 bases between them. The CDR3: CAISEIYEQYF. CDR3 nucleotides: TGTGCCATCAGTGAAATCTACGAGCAGTACTTC.

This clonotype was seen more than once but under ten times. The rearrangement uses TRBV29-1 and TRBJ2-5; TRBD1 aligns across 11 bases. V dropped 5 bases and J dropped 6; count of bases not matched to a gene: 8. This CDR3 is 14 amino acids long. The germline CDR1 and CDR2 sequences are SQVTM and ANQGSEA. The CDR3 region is CSVNRDRGGKTQYF. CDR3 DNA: TGCAGCGTTAACCGGGACAGGGGGGGAAAGACCCAGTACTTC.

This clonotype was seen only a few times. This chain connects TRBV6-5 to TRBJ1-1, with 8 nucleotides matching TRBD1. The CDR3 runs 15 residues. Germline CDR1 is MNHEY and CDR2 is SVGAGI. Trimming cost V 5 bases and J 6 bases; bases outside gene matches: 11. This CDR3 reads CASSHQDRVLSEAFF. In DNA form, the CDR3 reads TGTGCCAGCAGTCACCAGGACAGGGTCCTCTCTGAAGCTTTCTTT.

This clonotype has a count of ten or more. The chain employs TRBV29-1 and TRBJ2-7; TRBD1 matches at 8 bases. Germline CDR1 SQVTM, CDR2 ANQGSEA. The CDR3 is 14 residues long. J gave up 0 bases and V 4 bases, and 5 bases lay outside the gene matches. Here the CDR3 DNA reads TGCAGCGTTGGAGACAGGGGATTCTCCTACGAGCAGTACTTC. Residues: CSVGDRGFSYEQYF.

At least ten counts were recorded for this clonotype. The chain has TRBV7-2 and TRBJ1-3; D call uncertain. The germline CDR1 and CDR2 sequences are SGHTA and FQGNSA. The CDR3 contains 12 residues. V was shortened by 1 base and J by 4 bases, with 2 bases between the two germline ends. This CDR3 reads CASSLGGNTIYF. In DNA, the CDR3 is TGTGCCAGCAGCTTAGGCGGAAACACCATATATTTT.

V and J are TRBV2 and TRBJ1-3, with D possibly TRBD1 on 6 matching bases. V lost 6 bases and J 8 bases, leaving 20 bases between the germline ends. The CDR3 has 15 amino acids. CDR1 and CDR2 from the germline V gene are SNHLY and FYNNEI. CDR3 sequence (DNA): TGTGCCAGCAGGGACAGTACAAACTATGGCTACACCATATATTTT. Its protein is CASRDSTNYGYTIYF.

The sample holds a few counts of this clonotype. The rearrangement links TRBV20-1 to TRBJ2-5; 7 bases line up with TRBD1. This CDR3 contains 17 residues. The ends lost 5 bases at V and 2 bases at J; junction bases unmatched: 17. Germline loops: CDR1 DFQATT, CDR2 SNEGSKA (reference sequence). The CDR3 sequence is CSADLNVPGQTQETQYF. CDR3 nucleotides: TGCAGTGCTGATTTAAATGTACCGGGACAGACACAAGAGACCCAGTACTTC.

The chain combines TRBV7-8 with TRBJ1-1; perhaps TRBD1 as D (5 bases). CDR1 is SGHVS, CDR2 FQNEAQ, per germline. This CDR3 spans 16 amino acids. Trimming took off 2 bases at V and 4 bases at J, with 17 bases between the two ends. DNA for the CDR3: TGTGCCAGCAGCTTAAAATTTGGCAGGGAGGGCACTGAAGCTTTCTTT. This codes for CASSLKFGREGTEAFF.

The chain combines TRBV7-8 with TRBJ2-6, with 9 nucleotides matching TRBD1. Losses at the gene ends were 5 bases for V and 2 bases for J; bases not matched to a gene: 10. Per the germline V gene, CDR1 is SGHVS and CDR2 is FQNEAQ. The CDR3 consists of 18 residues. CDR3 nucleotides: TGTGCCAGCAGCCAAGATCCCGGGACAGGGACTGGGGCCAACGTCCTGACTTTC. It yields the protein CASSQDPGTGTGANVLTF.

CDR3 nucleotides: TGTGCCAGCAGCCCTGTGACAAGCTATAATTCACCCCTCCACTTT. Protein: CASSPVTSYNSPLHF. The chain has TRBV5-4 and TRBJ1-6; D call uncertain. The V and J ends lost 4 bases and 3 bases respectively, with 11 bases between them. The CDR3 is made up of 15 amino acids. The germline V gene encodes CDR1 SGHNT and CDR2 YYREEE (reference sequence). The variable domain in full, completed from reference TRBV5-4 and TRBJ1-6, reads ETGVTQSPTHLIKTRGQQVTLRCSSQSGHNTVSWYQQALGQGPQFIFQYYREEENGRGNFPPRFSGLQFPNYSSELNVNALELDDSALYLCASSPVTSYNSPLHFGNGTRLTVT.

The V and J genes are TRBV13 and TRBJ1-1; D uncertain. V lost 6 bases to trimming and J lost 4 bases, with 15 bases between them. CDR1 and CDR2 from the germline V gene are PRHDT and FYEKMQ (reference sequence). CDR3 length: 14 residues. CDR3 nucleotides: TGTGCCAGCAGTCCGGGTGTAGGGAGCACTGAAGCTTTCTTT. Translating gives CASSPGVGSTEAFF.

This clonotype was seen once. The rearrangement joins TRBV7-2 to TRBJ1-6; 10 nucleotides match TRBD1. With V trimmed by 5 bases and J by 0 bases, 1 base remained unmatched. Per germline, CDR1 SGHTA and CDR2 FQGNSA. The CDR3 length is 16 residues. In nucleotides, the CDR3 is TGTGCCAGCAGCCGGGACAGGGGCTCCTATAATTCACCCCTCCACTTT. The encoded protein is CASSRDRGSYNSPLHF.

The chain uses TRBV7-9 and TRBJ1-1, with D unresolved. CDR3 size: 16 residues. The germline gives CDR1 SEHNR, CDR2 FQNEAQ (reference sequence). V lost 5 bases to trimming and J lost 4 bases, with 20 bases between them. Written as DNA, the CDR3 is TGTGCCAGCAGCCAATCCGTATCGACGGCCTCCACTGAAGCTTTCTTT. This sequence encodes CASSQSVSTASTEAFF.

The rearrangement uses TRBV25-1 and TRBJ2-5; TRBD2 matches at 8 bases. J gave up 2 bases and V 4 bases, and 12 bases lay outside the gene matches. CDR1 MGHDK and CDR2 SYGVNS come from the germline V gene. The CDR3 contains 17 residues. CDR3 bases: TGTGCCAGCAGTGCTACCCCCTCTAGCGGGTTGCAAGAGACCCAGTACTTC. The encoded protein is CASSATPSSGLQETQYF.

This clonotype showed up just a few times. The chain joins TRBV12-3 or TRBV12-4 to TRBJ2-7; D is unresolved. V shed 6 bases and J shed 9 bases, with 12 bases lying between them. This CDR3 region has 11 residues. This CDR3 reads CASSLTNGQYF. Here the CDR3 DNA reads TGTGCCAGCAGCCTTACAAACGGGCAGTACTTC.

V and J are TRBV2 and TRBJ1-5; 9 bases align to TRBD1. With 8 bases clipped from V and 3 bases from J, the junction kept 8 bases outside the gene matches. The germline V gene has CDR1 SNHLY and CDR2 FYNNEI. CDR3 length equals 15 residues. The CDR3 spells CASSTDRGNNQPQHF. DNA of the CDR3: TGTGCCAGCTCAACGGACAGGGGTAACAATCAGCCCCAGCATTTT.

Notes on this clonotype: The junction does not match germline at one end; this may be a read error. The DNA of the CDR3 is TGTGCCAGCAGTCGGACGAACTATGAAGCTCTCTTT. Protein sequence: CASSRTNYEALF. This chain joins TRBV2 and TRBJ1-1; D gene uncertain. From germline, CDR1 is SNHLY and CDR2 FYNNEI. This CDR3 region has 12 residues. Full variable domain (outside the CDR3, taken from reference TRBV2 and TRBJ1-1): EPEVTQTPSHQVTQMGQEVILRCVPISNHLYFYWYRQILGQKVEFLVSFYNNEISEKSEIFDDQFSVERPDGSNFTLKIRSTKLEDSAMYFCASSRTNYEALFGQGTRLTVV.

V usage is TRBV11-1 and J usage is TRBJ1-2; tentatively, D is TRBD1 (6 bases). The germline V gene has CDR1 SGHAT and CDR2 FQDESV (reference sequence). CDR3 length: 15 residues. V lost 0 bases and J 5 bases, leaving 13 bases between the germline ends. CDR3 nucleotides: TGTGCCAGCAGCTTAGCGACGGGGGCTGGGTATGGCTACACCTTC. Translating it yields CASSLATGAGYGYTF.

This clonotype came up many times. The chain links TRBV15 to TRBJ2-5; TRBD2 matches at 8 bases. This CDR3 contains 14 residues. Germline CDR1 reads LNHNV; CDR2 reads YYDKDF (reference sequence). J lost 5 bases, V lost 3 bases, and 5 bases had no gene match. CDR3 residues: CATSSPGGPETQYF. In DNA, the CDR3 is TGTGCCACCAGCAGCCCGGGAGGGCCGGAGACCCAGTACTTC.

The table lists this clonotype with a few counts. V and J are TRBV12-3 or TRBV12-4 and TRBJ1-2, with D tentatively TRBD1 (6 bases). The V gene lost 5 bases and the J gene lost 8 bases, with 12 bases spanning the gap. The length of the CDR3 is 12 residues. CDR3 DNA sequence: TGTGCCAGCAGTACCTCAGGGGAGGGCTACACCTTC. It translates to CASSTSGEGYTF.

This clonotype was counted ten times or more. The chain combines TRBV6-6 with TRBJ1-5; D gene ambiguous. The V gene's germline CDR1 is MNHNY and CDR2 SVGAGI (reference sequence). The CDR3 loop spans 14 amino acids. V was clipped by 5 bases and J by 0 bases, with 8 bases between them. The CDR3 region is CASSDSDSNQPQHF. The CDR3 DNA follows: TGTGCCAGCAGTGATTCAGATAGCAATCAGCCCCAGCATTTT.

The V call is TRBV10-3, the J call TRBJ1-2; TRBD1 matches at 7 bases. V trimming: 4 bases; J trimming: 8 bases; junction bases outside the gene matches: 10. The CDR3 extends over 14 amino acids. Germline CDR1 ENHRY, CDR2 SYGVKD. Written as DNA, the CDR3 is TGTGCCATCAGTGGCACGGACAGGAAGGTCGGCTACACCTTC. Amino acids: CAISGTDRKVGYTF.

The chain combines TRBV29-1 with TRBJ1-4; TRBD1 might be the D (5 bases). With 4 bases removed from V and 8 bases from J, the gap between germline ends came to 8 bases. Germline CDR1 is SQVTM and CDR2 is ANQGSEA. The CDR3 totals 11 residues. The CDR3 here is CSVAGAEKLFF. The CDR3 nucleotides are TGCAGCGTTGCCGGGGCGGAAAAACTGTTTTTT. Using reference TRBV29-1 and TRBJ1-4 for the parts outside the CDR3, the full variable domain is SAVISQKPSRDICQRGTSLTIQCQVDSQVTMMFWYRQQPGQSLTLIATANQGSEATYESGFVIDKFPISRPNLTFSTLTVSNMSPEDSSIYLCSVAGAEKLFFGSGTQLSVL.